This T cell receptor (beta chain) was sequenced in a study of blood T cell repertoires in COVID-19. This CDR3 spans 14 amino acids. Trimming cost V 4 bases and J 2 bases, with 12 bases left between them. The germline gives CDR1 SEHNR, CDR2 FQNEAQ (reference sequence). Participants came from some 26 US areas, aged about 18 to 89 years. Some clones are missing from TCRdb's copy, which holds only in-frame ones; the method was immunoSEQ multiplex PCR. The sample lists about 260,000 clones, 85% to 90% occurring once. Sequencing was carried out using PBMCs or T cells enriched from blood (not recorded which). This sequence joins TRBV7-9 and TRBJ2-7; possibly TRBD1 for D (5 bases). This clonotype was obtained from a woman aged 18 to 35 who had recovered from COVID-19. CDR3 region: CASSSDSNPYEQYF. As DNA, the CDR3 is TGTGCCAGCAGCTCAGACAGTAATCCCTACGAGCAGTACTTC.